Included here is one T cell receptor (beta chain) sequence, with context. No antigen is known for it. The data belong to a study of T cell repertoires in cytomegalovirus infection. Study as a whole: Alongside well-studied HLA-B-restricted CMV epitopes, recently identified HLA-C-restricted CMV epitopes were also used. TCR beta signatures that were public indicated CMV infection and matching HLA type.

Findings of the study overall: The ex vivo response was dominated by HLA-C-restricted CMV-specific TCR beta clonotypes.

The CDR3 spans 12 residues. Germline V gives CDR1 MNHEY, CDR2 SMNVEV (reference sequence). Trimming left V 8 bases short and J 8 bases short, with 15 bases between. Using its own MiXCR run on the reads, TCRdb lists one record per CDR3 protein. The sample holds under 850,000 distinct CDR3 sequences; roughly 36% are singletons and the top ten take around a sixth. The V gene is TRBV27, the J gene TRBJ1-2; D ambiguous. Sequences were derived from cultured PBMCs, sampled from culture after CMV antigen stimulation. The sequence derives from a human donor in good health (CMV status not recorded). Some clones in this sample may be carry-over from other donors' samples. CDR3 residues: CASGSSLGGYTF. The DNA of the CDR3 is TGTGCCAGCGGATCGTCTCTAGGAGGCTACACCTTC.